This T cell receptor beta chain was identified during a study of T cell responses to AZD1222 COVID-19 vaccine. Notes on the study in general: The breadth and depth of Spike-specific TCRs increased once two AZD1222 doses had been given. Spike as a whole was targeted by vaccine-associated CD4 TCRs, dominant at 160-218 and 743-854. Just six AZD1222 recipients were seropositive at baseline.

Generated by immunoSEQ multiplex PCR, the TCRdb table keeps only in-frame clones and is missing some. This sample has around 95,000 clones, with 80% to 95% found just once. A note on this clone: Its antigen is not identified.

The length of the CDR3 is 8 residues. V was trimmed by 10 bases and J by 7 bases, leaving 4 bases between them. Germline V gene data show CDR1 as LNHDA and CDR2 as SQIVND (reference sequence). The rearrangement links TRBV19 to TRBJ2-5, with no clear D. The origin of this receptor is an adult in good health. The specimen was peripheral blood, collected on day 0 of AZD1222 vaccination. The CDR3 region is CAIGTQYF. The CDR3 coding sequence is TGTGCCATCGGGACCCAGTACTTC.